The clone carrying this T cell receptor (beta chain) was recorded only once. The source of the sample is a study of T cell changes during pregnancy in multiple sclerosis. Here immunoSEQ multiplex PCR was the method, and the copy in TCRdb shows in-frame clones only, minus some. The sample has approximately 99,000 clones; approximately 93% are singletons. The sample was peripheral blood, taken after pregnancy. The receptor was isolated from a female donor with multiple sclerosis, enrolled in a pregnancy study.

The CDR3 sequence is CASSPPGLGYNEQFF. The CDR3 DNA sequence: TGTGCCAGTTCCCCTCCGGGACTAGGTTACAATGAGCAGTTCTTC. The V gene is TRBV19, the J gene TRBJ2-1, with TRBD2 matching over 8 bases. The CDR3 has 15 amino acids. V lost 8 bases and J lost 4; bases outside the gene matches: 10. CDR1 is LNHDA and CDR2 is SQIVND in the germline V gene (reference sequence).